This TCR beta chain was sequenced during a study of cytomegalovirus exposure and HLA in healthy donors. 13 Jbeta primers and 60 Vbeta primers were used for the PCR. Here immunoSEQ multiplex PCR was the method, and the copy in TCRdb shows in-frame clones only, minus some. Of under 300,000 clones listed, about 81% were seen once; the top ten hold 8%. V shed 5 bases, J shed 0 bases, and the junction held 2 bases outside the gene matches. This CDR3 contains 14 residues. Per the germline V gene, CDR1 is MNHEY and CDR2 is SMNVEV (reference sequence). Donors were ostensibly healthy at sampling, although undocumented immune exposures were probable. A note on this clone: Antigen specificity is unknown.

General study findings and limits: Later analysis suggested most CMV-associated TCR beta chains were HLA-restricted. Reports state that TCR beta sequences accurately predicted most subjects' HLA-A and HLA-B alleles.

V usage is TRBV27 and J usage is TRBJ2-7; TRBD2 agrees at 9 bases. The sequencing sample was made of PBMCs. This receptor was obtained from a woman aged 55-70 years in good health and CMV-seropositive. This chain's CDR3 is CASSAGGSSYEQYF. Here the CDR3 DNA reads TGTGCCAGCAGTGCGGGGGGGTCCTCCTACGAGCAGTACTTC.